Sequencing of this T cell receptor beta chain was carried out in a study of T cells after yellow fever vaccination. Looking at the study overall: Each low-cell-number fraction was prepared by means of SMART-Seq v4 Ultra Low Input.

Study results and caveats: Primary-vaccination clones mostly resurfaced post-booster (approximately 96% CD4, under 90% CD8). Overlap between CD4 and CD8 compartments was detected for a small share of clonotypes.

The TCR cDNA carried a universal primer site and UMIs from 5'RACE template switching. TCRdb reprocessed the 5' RACE reads via MiXCR and lists one record per CDR3 protein. Seen here are some 560,000 distinct CDR3 sequences, approximately 16% observed once, and the top ten hold 17%. Looked up from germline, CDR1 is SSHAT and CDR2 is FNYEAQ (reference sequence). The CDR3 totals 15 residues. As to this clonotype: What it binds is not known. One end of the junction is discordant with germline, which a read error may explain.

This chain uses TRBV7-7 with TRBJ2-1, with no clear D. The sample was PBMCs, taken more than 4 days after the first yellow fever vaccination. The origin of this receptor is a young man who received the YFV17D yellow fever vaccine. CDR3 sequence: CASSLAPDTTLGQFF. The CDR3 DNA sequence: TGTGCTAGCAGCTTAGCTCCGGATACCACGCTGGGGCAGTTCTTC.